This TCR beta chain was observed in a study of blood T cell repertoires in COVID-19. The CDR3 covers 13 residues. J was trimmed by 4 bases and V by 2 bases; bases with no gene match: 2. Germline values: CDR1 MGHRA, CDR2 YSYEKL. The assay was immunoSEQ multiplex PCR, and TCRdb's table has in-frame clones only and misses some. The sample holds some 200,000 clones, around 81% seen once. The chain uses TRBV4-1 and TRBJ2-7; 7 bases line up with TRBD1. The sample comprised peripheral blood. The TCR was taken from a human donor with acute or convalescent COVID-19. The donor label of this sample is uncertain. The CDR3 DNA follows: TGCGCCAGCAGCCAATCGGACAGGTACGAGCAGTACTTC. It codes for CASSQSDRYEQYF.